This T cell receptor beta chain appears in the sequencing data of a study of T cell repertoires in cytomegalovirus infection. Across the whole study: As its CMV epitopes, the study selected recently identified HLA-C-restricted and well-studied HLA-B-restricted targets. Shared public TCR beta signatures pointed to both CMV infection and a matching HLA type.

Study conclusions and caveats: Clonotype analysis showed dominance of the ex vivo response by HLA-C-restricted CMV-specific TCR beta clonotypes.

The sample holds a few counts of this clonotype. Its antigen is not identified. TCRdb recomputed calls from the reads with MiXCR, one row per CDR3 protein. The sample contains 900,000 to 950,000 distinct CDR3 sequences, around 31% of which appear only once. This sample comprised cultured CD8+ T cells from PBMCs, obtained from culture after CMV antigen stimulation. The source is a human donor in good health (CMV status not recorded). Some clones in this sample may be carry-over from other donors' samples.

This CDR3 reads CAAMGTSGGPAYNEQFF. CDR3 in DNA: TGTGCCGCCATGGGGACTAGCGGGGGGCCCGCCTACAATGAGCAGTTCTTC. This chain joins TRBV10-3 and TRBJ2-1; 15 bases agree with TRBD2. The CDR3 loop spans 17 amino acids. Germline V CDR1 and CDR2: ENHRY, SYGVKD. The ends lost 11 bases at V and 2 bases at J; junction bases unmatched: 10.